Shown below are 24 T cell receptor beta chains from a single sample sequenced in a study of T cell changes during pregnancy in multiple sclerosis. The assay was immunoSEQ multiplex PCR, and TCRdb's table has in-frame clones only and misses some. Among approximately 60,000 clones listed, just over 90% were seen once. This specimen was peripheral blood, taken in the second trimester of pregnancy. These receptors all stem from a female donor with multiple sclerosis, enrolled in a pregnancy study.

This CDR3 is CASSLKGKFSGNTIYF. DNA of the CDR3: TGTGCCAGCAGTTTAAAGGGGAAATTCTCTGGAAACACCATATATTTT. The chain uses TRBV6-5 and TRBJ1-3; weak D call: TRBD1 (5 bases). CDR3 length: 16 residues. Germline V gene data show CDR1 as MNHEY and CDR2 as SVGAGI. V gave up 4 bases and J gave up 0 bases, with 13 bases separating them.

This chain links TRBV5-1 with TRBJ2-1; 13 bases match TRBD2. Germline CDR1 and CDR2: SGHRS and YFSETQ. The V and J ends lost 4 bases and 7 bases, in that order; junction bases with no gene match: 5. The CDR3 has 15 amino acids. The CDR3 sequence: CASSTGTSGANEQFF. The DNA for the CDR3 is TGCGCCAGCAGCACCGGGACTAGCGGGGCTAATGAGCAGTTCTTC.

The table lists this clone with a count of one. This sequence joins TRBV4-1 and TRBJ1-3; 7 bases are shared with TRBD1. This CDR3 spans 19 amino acids. The germline CDR1 and CDR2 sequences are MGHRA and YSYEKL. Losses at the gene ends were 5 bases for V and 6 bases for J; bases not matched to a gene: 22. The CDR3 loop is CASSAKGKDRRLGVNTIYF. CDR3 DNA: TGCGCCAGCAGCGCAAAGGGTAAGGACAGGAGGCTGGGGGTAAACACCATATATTTT.

The chain recombines TRBV30 with TRBJ1-1; D unclear. The CDR3 length is 15 residues. The germline V and J ends were trimmed by 4 bases and 3 bases, with 18 bases remaining between them. CDR1 and CDR2 (germline): GTSNPN, SVGIG (reference sequence). Written as DNA, the CDR3 is TGTGCCTGGAACCCACGAGGGAGTAGGCACACTGAAGCTTTCTTT. The encoded protein is CAWNPRGSRHTEAFF.

The chain couples TRBV7-2 to TRBJ2-3; 16 positions agree with TRBD2. Germline lookup yields CDR1 SGHTA and CDR2 FQGNSA. The CDR3 covers 18 residues. Germline trimming cut 5 bases from V and 2 bases from J; bases unmatched to any gene: 7. The CDR3 nucleotides are TGTGCCAGCAGCCCGGGACTAGCGGGGGGGAAACTCACAGATACGCAGTATTTT. It is translated as CASSPGLAGGKLTDTQYF.

V and J are TRBV5-1 and TRBJ2-5, with D possibly being TRBD1 (7 bases). Germline CDR1 SGHRS, CDR2 YFSETQ. V was shortened by 6 bases and J by 5 bases, with 14 bases between the two germline ends. This CDR3 is built from 13 residues. The DNA of the CDR3 is TGCGCCAGCAATCAGGGGGGTAAGGAGACCCAGTACTTC. This sequence encodes CASNQGGKETQYF.

CDR3 sequence reads: CASSLGGRNEKLFF. For the CDR3, the DNA is TGTGCCAGCAGCCTAGGGGGACGAAATGAAAAACTGTTTTTT. The chain combines TRBV28 with TRBJ1-4; D perhaps matches TRBD1 (6 bases). Germline V lookup: CDR1 MDHEN, CDR2 SYDVKM. This CDR3 has 14 residues. V dropped 6 bases and J dropped 5 bases, with 13 bases sitting between them.

The rearrangement joins TRBV6-6 to TRBJ1-2; no firm D call. Germline lookup yields CDR1 MNHNY and CDR2 SVGAGI (reference sequence). The V end lost 5 bases, the J end lost 6 bases, and 13 bases lay between the germline ends. This CDR3 comprises 13 residues. This CDR3 is CASSRRDQDGYTF. The CDR3 DNA reads as TGTGCCAGCAGTAGACGCGACCAGGATGGCTACACCTTC.

The chain couples TRBV6-5 to TRBJ2-1; D is perhaps TRBD2 (6 bases). Trimming took 0 bases from V and 8 from J, leaving 14 bases between them. Germline assignment: CDR1 MNHEY and CDR2 SVGAGI. The CDR3 totals 15 residues. In DNA form, the CDR3 reads TGTGCCAGCAGTTACTCCGACGGAGGGGCCGATGAGCAGTTCTTC. It yields the protein CASSYSDGGADEQFF.

The chain links TRBV28 to TRBJ1-2, with 9 bases matching TRBD1. There are 15 residues in the CDR3. Unmatched junction bases numbered 12, after V lost 5 bases and J lost 8 bases. Germline CDR1 reads MDHEN; CDR2 reads SYDVKM. The CDR3 nucleotides read TGTGCCAGCAGTCTAGGGGACAGGGCTGGGAAAGGCTACACCTTC. Its translation: CASSLGDRAGKGYTF.

The chain couples TRBV7-9 to TRBJ2-4; D unclear. V was pared by 5 bases and J by 0 bases, with 14 bases between. The length of the CDR3 is 16 residues. Germline V lookup: CDR1 SEHNR, CDR2 FQNEAQ (reference sequence). The CDR3 loop reads CASSLGQILAKNIQYF. CDR3 nucleotide sequence: TGTGCCAGCAGCCTGGGCCAGATTCTAGCCAAAAACATTCAGTACTTC.

The CDR3 DNA is TGTGCCAGCAGCGTAGGGGGCGGTCGCACCGGGGAGCTGTTTTTT. Its protein is CASSVGGGRTGELFF. V is TRBV9 and J is TRBJ2-2; perhaps TRBD1 as D (5 bases). CDR1 is SGDLS and CDR2 is YYNGEE in the germline V gene. V dropped 0 bases and J dropped 4 bases, with 10 bases sitting between them. The CDR3 sequence is 15 residues long.

The chain couples TRBV6-6 to TRBJ1-2; 7 bases fit TRBD1. The junction had 15 bases not matched to a gene; V was cut back by 5 bases and J by 6 bases. This CDR3 is built from 16 residues. CDR1 is MNHNY and CDR2 is SVGAGI in the germline V gene (reference sequence). CDR3 residues: CASSRDSPTPPHGYTF. Here the CDR3 DNA reads TGTGCCAGCAGTCGGGACAGTCCGACCCCACCTCATGGCTACACCTTC.

This clone has only one observation. The V call is TRBV7-9, the J call TRBJ2-1; 7 nucleotides align to TRBD1. The CDR3 length is 10 residues. J gave up 15 bases and V 8 bases, and 7 bases lay outside the gene matches. Germline V lookup: CDR1 SEHNR, CDR2 FQNEAQ (reference sequence). The CDR3 region is CASGRQGSFF. The CDR3 DNA reads as TGTGCCAGCGGGAGACAGGGATCGTTCTTC.

In its sample, this clone was seen once. The chain carries TRBV19 and TRBJ2-5; TRBD1 agrees at 9 bases. This CDR3 is 13 amino acids long. The germline V gene encodes CDR1 LNHDA and CDR2 SQIVND (reference sequence). The V and J ends lost 9 bases and 7 bases, in that order; junction bases with no gene match: 9. The CDR3 region is CASWDRAKGTQYF. Written as DNA, the CDR3 is TGTGCCAGCTGGGACAGGGCTAAAGGGACCCAGTACTTC.

This clone was seen only once. This sequence joins TRBV5-1 and TRBJ2-7, with TRBD1 as a possible D gene (6 bases). There are 13 residues in the CDR3. Germline V CDR1 and CDR2: SGHRS, YFSETQ. The germline V and J ends were trimmed by 4 bases and 3 bases, with 11 bases remaining between them. The CDR3 spells CASSRLDSYEQYF. In nucleotides, the CDR3 is TGCGCCAGCAGCCGGCTGGACAGCTACGAGCAGTACTTC.

The chain couples TRBV6-1 to TRBJ2-5; 12 bases are shared with TRBD2. The CDR3 has 18 residues. Trimming cost V 2 bases and J 1 base; bases outside gene matches: 8. Germline V lookup: CDR1 MNHNS, CDR2 SASEGT. Written as DNA, the CDR3 is TGTGCCAGCAGTGAATGGGGACTAGCGGGTAGACGCCAAGAGACCCAGTACTTC. Amino acid sequence: CASSEWGLAGRRQETQYF.

The CDR3 loop reads CASSHLEGRGYTF. The CDR3 DNA sequence: TGTGCCAGCAGCCACTTGGAGGGTCGTGGCTACACCTTC. V is TRBV5-4 and J is TRBJ1-2; D is undetermined. The germline CDR1 and CDR2 sequences are SGHNT and YYREEE (reference sequence). V lost 4 bases and J lost 7, with 14 bases in between. The CDR3 sequence is 13 residues long.

The chain is built from TRBV5-1 and TRBJ1-2; D call uncertain. Germline V CDR1 and CDR2: SGHRS, YFSETQ. CDR3 length: 12 residues. V lost 4 bases, J lost 8 bases, and 12 bases lay in between. CDR3 sequence (DNA): TGCGCCAGCAGCCTTGATCCGGGGGGCTACACCTTC. Its protein product is CASSLDPGGYTF.

The chain carries TRBV27 and TRBJ2-2; the match to TRBD2 covers 8 bases. V was pared by 1 base and J by 2 bases, with 3 bases of the junction left unmatched. The CDR3 runs to 16 residues. CDR1 and CDR2 (germline): MNHEY, SMNVEV (reference sequence). This chain's CDR3 is CASSLYGGANTGELFF. The CDR3 nucleotides read TGTGCCAGCAGTTTATACGGGGGGGCCAACACCGGGGAGCTGTTTTTT.

The chain couples TRBV7-2 to TRBJ1-2; 8 positions agree with TRBD1. The CDR3 is 16 residues long. V trimming: 5 bases; J trimming: 4 bases; junction bases outside the gene matches: 12. Germline V gene sequence: CDR1 SGHTA, CDR2 FQGNSA. Written as DNA, the CDR3 is TGTGCCAGCAGCCCCTATTCCCAGGGGGCGGCCTATGGCTACACCTTC. This translates into CASSPYSQGAAYGYTF.

The V gene is TRBV19, the J gene TRBJ1-5; D gene unclear. This CDR3 has 14 amino acids. Germline-derived CDR1 and CDR2 are LNHDA and SQIVND (reference sequence). V was pared by 3 bases and J by 0 bases, with 6 bases between. The CDR3 DNA sequence: TGTGCCAGTAGTATCTTCAGTAGCAATCAGCCCCAGCATTTT. Translating gives CASSIFSSNQPQHF.

This clone was observed a few times. The chain has TRBV5-4 and TRBJ2-1; 8 bases agree with TRBD2. Germline V gene sequence: CDR1 SGHNT, CDR2 YYREEE (reference sequence). CDR3 length equals 15 residues. V lost 5 bases, J lost 4 bases, and 8 bases stayed unmatched. The DNA of the CDR3 is TGTGCCAGCAGATCCGCGGGGGGCCCTTACAATGAGCAGTTCTTC. Protein sequence: CASRSAGGPYNEQFF.

This rearrangement joins TRBV7-2 to TRBJ1-1, with a tentative D call TRBD1 (5 bases). Germline V gene lookup returns CDR1 SGHTA and CDR2 FQGNSA. V lost 5 bases and J lost 2, with 18 bases in between. CDR3 length equals 16 residues. DNA for the CDR3: TGTGCCAGCAGCCAGCCCTACAGGTTTTTCAACACTGAAGCTTTCTTT. It specifies CASSQPYRFFNTEAFF.